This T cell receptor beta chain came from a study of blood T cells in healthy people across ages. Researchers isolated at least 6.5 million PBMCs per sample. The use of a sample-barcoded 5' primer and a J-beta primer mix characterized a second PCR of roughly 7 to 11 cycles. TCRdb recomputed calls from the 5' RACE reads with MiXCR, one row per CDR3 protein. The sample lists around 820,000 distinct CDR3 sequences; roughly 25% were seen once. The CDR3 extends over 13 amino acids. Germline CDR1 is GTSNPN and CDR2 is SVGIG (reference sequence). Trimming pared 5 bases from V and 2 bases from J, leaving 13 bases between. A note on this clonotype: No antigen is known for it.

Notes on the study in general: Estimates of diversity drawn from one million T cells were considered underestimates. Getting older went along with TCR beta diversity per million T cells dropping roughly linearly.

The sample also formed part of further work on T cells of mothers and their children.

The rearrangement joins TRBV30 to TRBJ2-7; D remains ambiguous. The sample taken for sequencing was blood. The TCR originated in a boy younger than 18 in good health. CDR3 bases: TGTGCCTGGGACCGGTCCGGACCCTACGAGCAGTACTTC. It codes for CAWDRSGPYEQYF.